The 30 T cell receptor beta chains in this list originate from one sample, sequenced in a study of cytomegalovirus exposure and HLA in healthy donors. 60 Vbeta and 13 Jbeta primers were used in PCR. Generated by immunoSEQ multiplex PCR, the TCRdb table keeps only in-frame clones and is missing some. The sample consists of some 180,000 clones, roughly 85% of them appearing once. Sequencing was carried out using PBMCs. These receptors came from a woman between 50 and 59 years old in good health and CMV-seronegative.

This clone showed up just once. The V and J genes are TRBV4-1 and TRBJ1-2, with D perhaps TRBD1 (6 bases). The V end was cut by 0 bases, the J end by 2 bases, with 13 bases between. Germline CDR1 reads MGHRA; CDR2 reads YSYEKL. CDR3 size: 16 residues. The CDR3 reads CASSQDSAGTNYGYTF. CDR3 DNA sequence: TGCGCCAGCAGCCAAGATTCCGCAGGGACAAACTATGGCTACACCTTC.

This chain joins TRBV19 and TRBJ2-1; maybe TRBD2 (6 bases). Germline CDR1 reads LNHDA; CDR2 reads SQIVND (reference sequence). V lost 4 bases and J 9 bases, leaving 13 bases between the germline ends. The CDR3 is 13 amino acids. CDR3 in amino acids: CASSNRETSEQFF. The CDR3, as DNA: TGTGCCAGTAGTAACCGGGAGACCAGTGAGCAGTTCTTC. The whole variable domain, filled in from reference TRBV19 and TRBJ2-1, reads DGGITQSPKYLFRKEGQNVTLSCEQNLNHDAMYWYRQDPGQGLRLIYYSQIVNDFQKGDIAEGYSVSREKKESFPLTVTSAQKNPTAFYLCASSNRETSEQFFGPGTRLTVL.

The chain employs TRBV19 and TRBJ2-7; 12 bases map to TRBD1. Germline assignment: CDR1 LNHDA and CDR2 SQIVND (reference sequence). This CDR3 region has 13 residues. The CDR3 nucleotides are TGTGCGGCTTCGGGACAGGGGGCGTACGAGCAGTACTTC. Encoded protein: CAASGQGAYEQYF.

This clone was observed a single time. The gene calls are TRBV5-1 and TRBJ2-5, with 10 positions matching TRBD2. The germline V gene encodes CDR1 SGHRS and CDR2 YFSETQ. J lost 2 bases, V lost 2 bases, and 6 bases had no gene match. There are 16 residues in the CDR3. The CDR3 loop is CASSFIWTSGQETQYF. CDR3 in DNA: TGCGCCAGCAGCTTTATATGGACTAGCGGTCAAGAGACCCAGTACTTC. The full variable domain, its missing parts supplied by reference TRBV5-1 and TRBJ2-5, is KAGVTQTPRYLIKTRGQQVTLSCSPISGHRSVSWYQQTPGQGLQFLFEYFSETQRNKGNFPGRFSGRQFSNSRSEMNVSTLELGDSALYLCASSFIWTSGQETQYFGPGTRLLVL.

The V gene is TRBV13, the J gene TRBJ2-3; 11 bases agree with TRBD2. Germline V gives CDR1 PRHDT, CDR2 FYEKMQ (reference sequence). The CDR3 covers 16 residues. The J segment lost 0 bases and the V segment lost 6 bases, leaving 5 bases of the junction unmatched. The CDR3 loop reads CASRERTSGSTDTQYF. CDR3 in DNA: TGTGCCAGCAGAGAGAGGACTAGCGGGAGCACAGATACGCAGTATTTT. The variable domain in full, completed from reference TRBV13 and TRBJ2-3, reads AAGVIQSPRHLIKEKRETATLKCYPIPRHDTVYWYQQGPGQDPQFLISFYEKMQSDKGSIPDRFSAQQFSDYHSELNMSSLELGDSALYFCASRERTSGSTDTQYFGPGTRLTVL.

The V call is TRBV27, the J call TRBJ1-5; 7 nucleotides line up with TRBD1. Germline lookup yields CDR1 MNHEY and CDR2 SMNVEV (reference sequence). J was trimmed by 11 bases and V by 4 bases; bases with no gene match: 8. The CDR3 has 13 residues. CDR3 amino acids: CASSYGTAEAQHF. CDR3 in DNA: TGTGCCAGCAGTTATGGGACAGCCGAGGCCCAGCATTTT.

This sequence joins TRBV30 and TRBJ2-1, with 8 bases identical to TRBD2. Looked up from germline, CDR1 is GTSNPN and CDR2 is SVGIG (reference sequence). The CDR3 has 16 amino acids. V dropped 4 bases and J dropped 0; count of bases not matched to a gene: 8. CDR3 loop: CAWTQLAASSYNEQFF. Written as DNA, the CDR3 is TGTGCCTGGACCCAACTAGCGGCCAGCTCCTACAATGAGCAGTTCTTC.

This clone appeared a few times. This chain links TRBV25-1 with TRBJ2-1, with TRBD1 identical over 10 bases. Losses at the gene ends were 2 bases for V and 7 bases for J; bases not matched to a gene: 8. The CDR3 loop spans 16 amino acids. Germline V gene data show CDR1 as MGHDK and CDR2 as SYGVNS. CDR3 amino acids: CASSERTGGEANEQFF. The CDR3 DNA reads TGTGCCAGCAGTGAACGGACAGGGGGGGAAGCGAATGAGCAGTTCTTC.

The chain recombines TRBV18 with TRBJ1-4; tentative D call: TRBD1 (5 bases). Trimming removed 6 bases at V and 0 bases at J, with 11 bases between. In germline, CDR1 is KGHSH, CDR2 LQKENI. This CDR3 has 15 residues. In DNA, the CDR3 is TGTGCCAGCTCGCCGCAGGGCACAACTAATGAAAAACTGTTTTTT. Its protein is CASSPQGTTNEKLFF.

CDR3 nucleotide sequence: TGTGCCAGCAGTTTATTAACCCCCAGGGGCCTCTACTTC. It specifies CASSLLTPRGLYF. The rearrangement uses TRBV27 and TRBJ2-7, with D perhaps TRBD1 (6 bases). Deletions cut 1 base from V and 13 bases from J, with 17 bases between. The CDR3 runs 13 residues. The V gene's germline CDR1 is MNHEY and CDR2 SMNVEV (reference sequence).

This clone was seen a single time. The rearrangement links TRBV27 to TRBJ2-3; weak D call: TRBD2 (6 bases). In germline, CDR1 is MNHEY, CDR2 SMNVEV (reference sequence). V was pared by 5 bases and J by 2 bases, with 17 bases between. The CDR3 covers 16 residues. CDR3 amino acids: CASSTLAPVITDTQYF. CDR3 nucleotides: TGTGCCAGCAGTACCCTAGCGCCAGTTATCACAGATACGCAGTATTTT.

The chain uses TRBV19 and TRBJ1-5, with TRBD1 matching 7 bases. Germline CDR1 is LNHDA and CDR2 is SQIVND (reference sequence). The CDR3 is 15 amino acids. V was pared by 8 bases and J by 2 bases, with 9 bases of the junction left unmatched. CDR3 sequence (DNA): TGTGCCAGTCGCACCGGGACAGACCGCAATCAGCCCCAGCATTTT. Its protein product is CASRTGTDRNQPQHF. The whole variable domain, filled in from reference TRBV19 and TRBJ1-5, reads DGGITQSPKYLFRKEGQNVTLSCEQNLNHDAMYWYRQDPGQGLRLIYYSQIVNDFQKGDIAEGYSVSREKKESFPLTVTSAQKNPTAFYLCASRTGTDRNQPQHFGDGTRLSIL.

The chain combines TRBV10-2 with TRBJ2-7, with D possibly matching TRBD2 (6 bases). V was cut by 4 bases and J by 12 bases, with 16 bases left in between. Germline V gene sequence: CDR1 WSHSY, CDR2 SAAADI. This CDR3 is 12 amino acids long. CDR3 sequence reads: CASSVSVLGGYF. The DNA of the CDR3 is TGCGCCAGCAGTGTATCGGTTTTGGGAGGGTACTTC.

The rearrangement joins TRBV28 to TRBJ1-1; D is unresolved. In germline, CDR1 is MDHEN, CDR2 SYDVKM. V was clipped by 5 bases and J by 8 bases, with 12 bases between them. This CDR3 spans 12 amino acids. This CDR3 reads CASSLPRSEAFF. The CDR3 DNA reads TGTGCCAGCAGTCTACCGAGGTCGGAAGCTTTCTTT.

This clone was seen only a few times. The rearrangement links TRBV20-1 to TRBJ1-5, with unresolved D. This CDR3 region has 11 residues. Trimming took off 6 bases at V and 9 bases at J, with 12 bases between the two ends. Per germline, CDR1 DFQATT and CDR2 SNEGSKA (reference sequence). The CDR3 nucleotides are TGCAGTGCAACTAGCTCCTGGCCCCAGCATTTT. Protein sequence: CSATSSWPQHF.

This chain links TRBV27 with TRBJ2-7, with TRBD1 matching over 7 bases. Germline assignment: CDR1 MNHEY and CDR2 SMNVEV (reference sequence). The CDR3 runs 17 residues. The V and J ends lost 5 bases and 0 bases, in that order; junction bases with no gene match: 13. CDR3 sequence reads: CASSPGTADISSYEQYF. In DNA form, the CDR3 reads TGTGCCAGCAGTCCGGGGACAGCGGATATTAGCTCCTACGAGCAGTACTTC.

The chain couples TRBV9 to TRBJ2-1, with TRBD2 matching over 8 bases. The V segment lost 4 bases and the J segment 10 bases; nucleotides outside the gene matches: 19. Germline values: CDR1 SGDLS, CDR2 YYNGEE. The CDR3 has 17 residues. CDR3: CASSPRGSSGSLNEQFF. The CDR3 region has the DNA TGTGCCAGCAGCCCTCGGGGTAGCAGCGGGAGCTTGAACGAGCAGTTCTTC.

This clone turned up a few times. In DNA, the CDR3 is TGTGCCAGCAGCTTAGGACTAGCGGGAGGGGTCGGGGAGCTGTTTTTT. It translates to CASSLGLAGGVGELFF. This rearrangement joins TRBV7-8 to TRBJ2-2; 14 nucleotides align to TRBD2. The CDR3 contains 16 residues. Per germline, CDR1 SGHVS and CDR2 FQNEAQ. J was trimmed by 7 bases and V by 1 base; bases with no gene match: 2. The full variable domain, rest sourced from reference TRBV7-8 and TRBJ2-2, is GAGVSQSPRYKVAKRGQDVALRCDPISGHVSLFWYQQALGQGPEFLTYFQNEAQLDKSGLPSDRFFAERPEGSVSTLKIQRTQQEDSAVYLCASSLGLAGGVGELFFGEGSRLTVL.

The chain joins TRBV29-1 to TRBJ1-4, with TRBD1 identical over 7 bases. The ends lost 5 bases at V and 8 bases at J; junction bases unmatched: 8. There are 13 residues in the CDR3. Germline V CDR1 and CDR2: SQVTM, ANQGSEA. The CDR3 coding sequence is TGCAGCGTTACTCGACAGGGCATCGAAAAACTGTTTTTT. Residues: CSVTRQGIEKLFF.

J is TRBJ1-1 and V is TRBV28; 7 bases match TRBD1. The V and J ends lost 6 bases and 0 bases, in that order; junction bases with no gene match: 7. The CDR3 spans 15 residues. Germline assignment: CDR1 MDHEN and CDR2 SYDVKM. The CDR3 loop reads CASRDTGVLNTEAFF. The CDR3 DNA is TGTGCCAGCAGGGACACAGGGGTATTGAACACTGAAGCTTTCTTT.

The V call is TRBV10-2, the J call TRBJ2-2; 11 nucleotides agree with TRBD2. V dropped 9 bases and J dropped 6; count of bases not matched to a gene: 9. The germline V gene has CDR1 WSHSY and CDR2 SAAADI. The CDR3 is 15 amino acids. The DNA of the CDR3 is TGCGCCAGTATGGGGGTAGCGGGAGGGGCCGGGGAGCTGTTTTTT. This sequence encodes CASMGVAGGAGELFF.

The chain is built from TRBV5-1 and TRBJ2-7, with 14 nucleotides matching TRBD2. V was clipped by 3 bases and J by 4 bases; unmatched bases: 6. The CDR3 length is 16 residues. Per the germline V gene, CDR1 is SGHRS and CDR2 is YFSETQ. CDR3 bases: TGCGCCAGCAGCTCGATCGGGACTAGCGGGAGTTACGAGCAGTACTTC. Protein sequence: CASSSIGTSGSYEQYF. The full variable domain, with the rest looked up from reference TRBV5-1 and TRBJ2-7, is KAGVTQTPRYLIKTRGQQVTLSCSPISGHRSVSWYQQTPGQGLQFLFEYFSETQRNKGNFPGRFSGRQFSNSRSEMNVSTLELGDSALYLCASSSIGTSGSYEQYFGPGTRLTVT.

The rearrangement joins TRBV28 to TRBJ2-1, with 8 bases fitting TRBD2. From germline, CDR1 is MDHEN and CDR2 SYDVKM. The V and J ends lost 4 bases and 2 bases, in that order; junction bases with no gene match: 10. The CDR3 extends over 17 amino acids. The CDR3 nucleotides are TGTGCCAGCAGTTCCCGCTCACTAGCGGCAACCTACAATGAGCAGTTCTTC. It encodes CASSSRSLAATYNEQFF.

CDR3 region: CASSLGSGWGNEQFF. Written as DNA, the CDR3 is TGTGCCAGCAGCTTAGGTAGCGGGTGGGGGAATGAGCAGTTCTTC. The J gene is TRBJ2-1, the V gene TRBV7-8, with 7 bases aligning to TRBD2. Trimming at V came to 1 base and at J to 7 bases, leaving 7 bases not matched to a gene. This CDR3 is 15 amino acids long. Germline values: CDR1 SGHVS, CDR2 FQNEAQ.

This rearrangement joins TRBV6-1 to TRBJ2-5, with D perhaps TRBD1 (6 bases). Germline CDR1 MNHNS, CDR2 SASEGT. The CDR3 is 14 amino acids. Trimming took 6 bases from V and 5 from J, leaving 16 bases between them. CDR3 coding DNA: TGTGCCAGCAGGGAACTCAGGGGACCCGAGACCCAGTACTTC. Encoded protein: CASRELRGPETQYF.

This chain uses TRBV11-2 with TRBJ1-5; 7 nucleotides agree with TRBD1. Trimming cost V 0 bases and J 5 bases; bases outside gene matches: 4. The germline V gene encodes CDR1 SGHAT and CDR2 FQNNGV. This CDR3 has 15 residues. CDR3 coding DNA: TGTGCCAGCAGCTTAGATCTAACAGGGGATCAGCCCCAGCATTTT. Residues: CASSLDLTGDQPQHF.

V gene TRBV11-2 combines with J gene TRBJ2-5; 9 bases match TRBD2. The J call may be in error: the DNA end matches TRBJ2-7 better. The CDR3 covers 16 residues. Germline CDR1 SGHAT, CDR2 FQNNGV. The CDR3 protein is CASSLGRLAGSYEQYF. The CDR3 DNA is TGTGCCAGCAGCTTAGGGCGGCTAGCGGGAAGCTACGAGCAGTACTTC.

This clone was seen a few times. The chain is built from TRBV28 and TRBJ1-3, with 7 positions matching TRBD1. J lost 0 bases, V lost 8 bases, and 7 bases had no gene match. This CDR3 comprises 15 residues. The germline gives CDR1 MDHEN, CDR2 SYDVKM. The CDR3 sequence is CASGPGGNSGNTIYF. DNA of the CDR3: TGTGCCAGCGGGCCAGGGGGAAACTCTGGAAACACCATATATTTT.

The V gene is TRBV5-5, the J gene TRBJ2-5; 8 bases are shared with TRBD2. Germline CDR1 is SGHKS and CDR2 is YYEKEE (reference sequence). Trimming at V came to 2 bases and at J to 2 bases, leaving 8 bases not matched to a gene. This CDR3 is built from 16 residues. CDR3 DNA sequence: TGTGCCAGCAGCTTCGGGAATAGCGGGGCACAAGAGACCCAGTACTTC. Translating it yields CASSFGNSGAQETQYF.

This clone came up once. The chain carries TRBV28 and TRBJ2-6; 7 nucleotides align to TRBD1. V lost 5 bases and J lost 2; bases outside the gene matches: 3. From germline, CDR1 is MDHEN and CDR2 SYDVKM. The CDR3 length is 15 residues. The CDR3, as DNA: TGTGCCAGCAGTCTACAGGGGACTGGGGCCAACGTCCTGACTTTC. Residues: CASSLQGTGANVLTF.